A selection of T cell receptor beta chains follows, all from one sample in a study of blood T cells in healthy people across ages. TCRdb re-called the 5' RACE reads through MiXCR, storing one row per CDR3 protein. This sample carries roughly 1,500,000 distinct CDR3 sequences, approximately 40% of them seen once, and the ten largest clones take 7% to 9.5%. Material: blood. These receptors all stem from a woman under 30 in good health. Each CDR3 is given with its conserved first and last residue.

cdr3_length: 16; v_call: TRBV7-2; j_call: TRBJ2-3; cdr3_aa: CATPPVYSGAPGTQYF
cdr3_length: 13; v_call: TRBV12-3/TRBV12-4; j_call: TRBJ2-1; cdr3_aa: CASMPGSYNEQFF
cdr3_length: 15; v_call: TRBV6-1; j_call: TRBJ2-7; cdr3_aa: CASSEGAGLAPGQYF
cdr3_length: 13; v_call: TRBV5-6; j_call: TRBJ2-3; cdr3_aa: CASSSRPQDTQYF
cdr3_length: 12; v_call: TRBV7-9; j_call: .; cdr3_aa: CASSVTGREQYF
cdr3_length: 14; v_call: TRBV10-3; j_call: TRBJ1-5; cdr3_aa: CAISQGEGGQPQHF
cdr3_length: 15; v_call: TRBV15; j_call: TRBJ1-2; cdr3_aa: CATSSEFEILYGYTF
cdr3_length: 15; v_call: TRBV7-6; j_call: TRBJ2-1; cdr3_aa: CASSLGTWDLHRQFF
cdr3_length: 16; v_call: TRBV10-3; j_call: TRBJ2-6; cdr3_aa: CAISLLAGSGANVLTF
cdr3_length: 14; v_call: TRBV12-3/TRBV12-4; j_call: TRBJ2-2; cdr3_aa: CASMEGGNTGELFF
cdr3_length: 16; v_call: TRBV9; j_call: TRBJ2-7; cdr3_aa: CASSVRGDRITHRQYF
cdr3_length: 14; v_call: TRBV28; j_call: TRBJ2-1; cdr3_aa: CASKGLSSYNEQFF
cdr3_length: 12; v_call: TRBV5-1; j_call: TRBJ2-3; cdr3_aa: CASSLGGDMQYF
cdr3_length: 14; v_call: TRBV2; j_call: TRBJ2-3; cdr3_aa: CASSESSPADTQYF
cdr3_length: 14; v_call: TRBV4-3; j_call: TRBJ1-6; cdr3_aa: CASSPGTESSPLHF
cdr3_length: 16; v_call: TRBV20-1; j_call: TRBJ2-3; cdr3_aa: CSAYSGTSGIADTQYF
cdr3_length: 15; v_call: TRBV11-2; j_call: TRBJ1-2; cdr3_aa: CASSLGGSGFYGYTF
cdr3_length: 16; v_call: TRBV11-2; j_call: TRBJ2-3; cdr3_aa: CASSHTGTNIIDTQYF
cdr3_length: 18; v_call: TRBV4-1; j_call: TRBJ2-3; cdr3_aa: CASSQDYRGPLATDTQYF
cdr3_length: 13; v_call: TRBV20-1; j_call: TRBJ1-2; cdr3_aa: CSASRRGADGYTF
cdr3_length: 17; v_call: TRBV7-2; j_call: TRBJ2-7; cdr3_aa: CASSTRITAGGLDGQYF
cdr3_length: 14; v_call: TRBV10-3; j_call: TRBJ2-3; cdr3_aa: CATQREYPTDTKYF
cdr3_length: 15; v_call: TRBV11-2; j_call: TRBJ1-6; cdr3_aa: CASSLVPSGNSPLHF
cdr3_length: 14; v_call: TRBV3-1; j_call: TRBJ2-3; cdr3_aa: CASSQEVGAGASYF
cdr3_length: 15; v_call: TRBV12-5; j_call: TRBJ2-1; cdr3_aa: CASGSGGLAGNEQFF
cdr3_length: 14; v_call: TRBV20-1; j_call: TRBJ1-4; cdr3_aa: CSAGIQGIGEKLFF
cdr3_length: 15; v_call: TRBV4-1; j_call: TRBJ1-3; cdr3_aa: CASSRDELSGNTIYF
cdr3_length: 15; v_call: TRBV7-2; j_call: TRBJ2-3; cdr3_aa: CASSWGGSYTDTQYF
cdr3_length: 14; v_call: TRBV29-1; j_call: TRBJ2-3; cdr3_aa: CSVGDWTSTDTQYF
cdr3_length: 16; v_call: TRBV3-1; j_call: TRBJ2-1; cdr3_aa: CASSQEVRGRFNEQFF
cdr3_length: 14; v_call: TRBV25-1; j_call: TRBJ2-5; cdr3_aa: CASSPPTLYNEQYF